This TCR beta chain emerged from a study of technical replicates of blood from a few donors. TCRdb's table, derived via immunoSEQ multiplex PCR, lists solely in-frame clones and lacks some. The table records about 62,000 clones, 70% to 90% of them present only once. CDR1 and CDR2 (germline): MNHNS, SASEGT. This CDR3 has 16 residues. Deletions cut 2 bases from V and 6 bases from J, with 18 bases between. The sample was PBMCs. This rearrangement joins TRBV6-1 to TRBJ2-3; maybe TRBD2 (6 bases). The clonotype originates from a human donor in good health. Some clones in this sample may be carry-over from other donors' samples. CDR3 in DNA: TGTGCCAGCAGTGAACGGGCCCGGGAGTGGTCGGATACGCAGTATTTT. Its protein product is CASSERAREWSDTQYF.